This passage covers 20 T cell receptor beta chains from one sample sequenced in a study of blood T cell repertoires in COVID-19. Only in-frame clones appear in the TCRdb table, and some are missing; sequencing was by immunoSEQ multiplex PCR. This table holds about 130,000 clones, around nine tenths found once. Material for sequencing was peripheral blood. All receptors derive from a man aged 55 to 70 with COVID-19, enrolled during active disease.

J is TRBJ1-5 and V is TRBV28; a weak D match, TRBD1 (5 bases). CDR1 is MDHEN, CDR2 SYDVKM, per germline. The germline V and J ends were trimmed by 5 bases and 6 bases, with 14 bases remaining between them. The CDR3 has 14 residues. CDR3 DNA: TGTGCCAGCAGTACTACAGGATCAGCTCAGCCCCAGCATTTT. It specifies CASSTTGSAQPQHF.

The chain recombines TRBV29-1 with TRBJ2-1; D is undetermined. The CDR3 runs 12 residues. CDR1 and CDR2 (germline): SQVTM, ANQGSEA. Between the trimmed V and J ends, which lost 5 bases and 8 bases, there was a span of 13 bases. DNA for the CDR3: TGCAGCGTTTCTGGGCAGTGGGATGAGCAGTTCTTC. It yields the protein CSVSGQWDEQFF.

V is TRBV2 and J is TRBJ1-2, with D perhaps TRBD1 (6 bases). The germline gives CDR1 SNHLY, CDR2 FYNNEI. V was shortened by 6 bases and J by 8 bases, with 22 bases between the two germline ends. The length of the CDR3 is 15 residues. The CDR3 region is CASSLSGGAPLGYTF. CDR3 nucleotides: TGTGCCAGCAGCCTGTCTGGGGGGGCGCCTCTAGGCTACACCTTC.

J is TRBJ2-7 and V is TRBV6-5; the D is unclear. In germline, CDR1 is MNHEY, CDR2 SVGAGI. V was pared by 4 bases and J by 3 bases, with 10 bases between. This CDR3 is 13 amino acids long. The CDR3 protein is CASSSLVYYEQYF. Written as DNA, the CDR3 is TGTGCCAGCAGTTCTTTAGTCTACTACGAGCAGTACTTC.

The chain joins TRBV9 to TRBJ2-5, with D tentatively TRBD1 (7 bases). With 6 bases removed from V and 2 bases from J, the gap between germline ends came to 14 bases. CDR1 SGDLS and CDR2 YYNGEE come from the germline V gene. The CDR3 is 14 amino acids. CDR3 DNA: TGTGCCAGCAACTTCCAGGGGGGACAAGAGACCCAGTACTTC. Amino acids: CASNFQGGQETQYF.

This rearrangement joins TRBV28 to TRBJ2-7, with TRBD2 matching 9 bases. Germline trimming cut 7 bases from V and 4 bases from J; bases unmatched to any gene: 8. Germline-derived CDR1 and CDR2 are MDHEN and SYDVKM. CDR3 length: 14 residues. In nucleotides, the CDR3 is TGTGCCAGCAACACTGCGGGAGGGTTGTACGAGCAGTACTTC. Translating gives CASNTAGGLYEQYF.

The rearrangement links TRBV6-5 to TRBJ2-2; 10 bases match TRBD1. V gave up 4 bases and J gave up 6 bases; unmatched junction bases: 8. The CDR3 is 16 amino acids. From germline, CDR1 is MNHEY and CDR2 SVGAGI. The CDR3 nucleotides are TGTGCCAGCAGTTTTCCGGGACAGGGGAGCGCCGGGGAGCTGTTTTTT. Protein sequence: CASSFPGQGSAGELFF.

The chain employs TRBV6-2 or TRBV6-3 and TRBJ1-6; D gene uncertain. Trimming left V 1 base short and J 5 bases short, with 9 bases between. CDR3 size: 15 residues. Germline V gene data show CDR1 as MNHEY and CDR2 as SVGEGT. DNA for the CDR3: TGTGCCAGCAGTTACTGGACTCAACATAATTCACCCCTCCACTTT. This encodes CASSYWTQHNSPLHF.

The count of this clone is one. V is TRBV9 and J is TRBJ1-1, with no clear D. The CDR3 covers 13 residues. Germline values: CDR1 SGDLS, CDR2 YYNGEE. Deletions cut 7 bases from V and 4 bases from J, with 14 bases between. The CDR3 DNA reads as TGTGCCAGCGGCGGAGGGCTGGGCACTGAAGCTTTCTTT. It codes for CASGGGLGTEAFF.

The chain uses TRBV19 and TRBJ2-5; 7 bases line up with TRBD1. CDR3 length equals 13 residues. V was clipped by 7 bases and J by 5 bases; unmatched bases: 7. Germline V lookup: CDR1 LNHDA, CDR2 SQIVND (reference sequence). CDR3 sequence: CASTMRGQETQYF. CDR3 sequence (DNA): TGTGCCAGTACGATGAGGGGGCAGGAGACCCAGTACTTC.

V is TRBV5-1 and J is TRBJ2-5; D is perhaps TRBD2 (6 bases). V lost 5 bases and J lost 2, with 22 bases in between. The CDR3 loop spans 17 amino acids. Germline CDR1 SGHRS, CDR2 YFSETQ. CDR3 sequence (DNA): TGCGCCAGCAGTCCGTTCCCGGAGTGGCGGGGTCAAGAGACCCAGTACTTC. Its protein product is CASSPFPEWRGQETQYF.

The chain is built from TRBV6-5 and TRBJ2-5; 14 bases align to TRBD2. The CDR3 is made up of 15 amino acids. Germline V gene lookup returns CDR1 MNHEY and CDR2 SVGAGI. V lost 8 bases, J lost 4 bases, and 6 bases stayed unmatched. In nucleotides, the CDR3 is TGTGCCAGCGGTCGACTAGCGGGAGGGGGAGAGACCCAGTACTTC. Translated: CASGRLAGGGETQYF.

The count of this clone is one. The chain joins TRBV5-1 to TRBJ2-5, with D tentatively TRBD1 (6 bases). The ends were cut back, 4 bases at V and 4 bases at J, with 14 bases in the middle. Germline CDR1 SGHRS, CDR2 YFSETQ. The CDR3 consists of 14 residues. The CDR3 DNA sequence: TGCGCCAGCAGCCCATCAGGGGCGGGAGAGACCCAGTACTTC. The encoded protein is CASSPSGAGETQYF.

On this clone: This CDR3 is also generated by other DNA sequences in the sample. The chain uses TRBV9 and TRBJ2-1; TRBD2 matches 12 bases. The CDR3 is made up of 16 amino acids. With V trimmed by 0 bases and J by 5 bases, 3 bases remained unmatched. In germline, CDR1 is SGDLS, CDR2 YYNGEE. CDR3 sequence reads: CASSVGLAGGDNEQFF. The DNA of the CDR3 is TGTGCCAGCAGCGTAGGGCTAGCGGGAGGGGACAATGAGCAGTTCTTC.

This chain joins TRBV3-1 (or the pseudogene TRBV3-2) and TRBJ2-1; maybe TRBD2 (5 bases). The CDR3 extends over 15 amino acids. V was cut by 4 bases and J by 1 base, with 11 bases left in between. Germline loops: CDR1 LGHDT, CDR2 YNNKEL (reference sequence). The CDR3 DNA sequence: TGTGCCAGCAGCCTGCACCGGGATTCCTACAATGAGCAGTTCTTC. This gives the protein CASSLHRDSYNEQFF.

The gene calls are TRBV10-3 and TRBJ2-3, with 13 bases lining up with TRBD2. The CDR3 contains 16 residues. J lost 4 bases, V lost 4 bases, and 5 bases had no gene match. CDR1 and CDR2 from the germline V gene are ENHRY and SYGVKD. This CDR3 is CAISVGLAGPSDTQYF. The CDR3, as DNA: TGTGCCATCAGTGTGGGACTAGCGGGACCGTCAGATACGCAGTATTTT.

The chain uses TRBV7-8 and TRBJ2-1, with D maybe TRBD2 (5 bases). CDR1 and CDR2 from the germline V gene are SGHVS and FQNEAQ. Trimming shortened V by 1 base and J by 2 bases, and 15 bases separated the two germline ends. The CDR3 has 17 amino acids. The CDR3 region is CASSLVPASGPYNEQFF. The CDR3 nucleotides are TGTGCCAGCAGCTTAGTCCCAGCCAGCGGACCCTACAATGAGCAGTTCTTC.

The rearrangement uses TRBV28 and TRBJ2-7; perhaps TRBD1 as D (7 bases). Between the trimmed V and J ends, which lost 3 bases and 2 bases, there was a span of 14 bases. Germline V gene sequence: CDR1 MDHEN, CDR2 SYDVKM. CDR3 length equals 15 residues. The CDR3 protein is CASSLAGGPTYEQYF. CDR3 nucleotides: TGTGCCAGCAGTTTGGCAGGGGGGCCTACCTACGAGCAGTACTTC.

The chain is built from TRBV7-9 and TRBJ2-1; no clear D. This CDR3 has 13 residues. The V and J ends lost 5 bases and 0 bases respectively, with 5 bases between them. The V gene's germline CDR1 is SEHNR and CDR2 FQNEAQ (reference sequence). CDR3 nucleotides: TGTGCCAGCAGCCCTCTCTCCTACAATGAGCAGTTCTTC. It codes for CASSPLSYNEQFF.

CDR3 DNA sequence: TGTGCCAGTAGTATCCGCGGGAGTCAGCCAGATACGCAGTATTTT. Amino acid sequence: CASSIRGSQPDTQYF. The chain links TRBV19 to TRBJ2-3; TRBD2 matches 7 bases. The CDR3 loop spans 15 amino acids. The germline CDR1 and CDR2 sequences are LNHDA and SQIVND (reference sequence). The J segment lost 4 bases and the V segment lost 3 bases, leaving 7 bases of the junction unmatched.